This TCR beta chain was documented in a study of blood T cell repertoires in COVID-19. Across the whole study: T cells, B-cell-depleted T cells, or PBMCs supplied cDNA or gDNA.

As processed by the authors: Amplification of reference gene primers was used by the study to estimate nucleated cell counts. Method: immunoSEQ multiplex PCR; TCRdb's copy keeps in-frame clones and lacks some. The D gene and trimming were derived from the DNA, and the V and J assignments and clone size from that table. The table has about 80,000 clones, 70% to 90% seen once. The germline V gene has CDR1 SGHTA and CDR2 FQGTGA. V lost 1 base, J lost 4 bases, and 7 bases stayed unmatched. This CDR3 comprises 16 residues. This TCR was recovered from a woman of 80 years or more with acute or convalescent COVID-19. The sequencing sample was made of peripheral blood. The gene calls are TRBV7-3 and TRBJ2-1; 7 bases match TRBD2. The CDR3 protein is CASSLRSSSGYNEQFF. DNA for the CDR3: TGTGCCAGCAGCTTAAGGTCGTCTAGCGGTTACAATGAGCAGTTCTTC. Full variable domain (missing parts from reference TRBV7-3 and TRBJ2-1): GAGVSQTPSNKVTEKGKYVELRCDPISGHTALYWYRQSLGQGPEFLIYFQGTGAADDSGLPNDRFFAVRPEGSVSTLKIQRTERGDSAVYLCASSLRSSSGYNEQFFGPGTRLTVL.